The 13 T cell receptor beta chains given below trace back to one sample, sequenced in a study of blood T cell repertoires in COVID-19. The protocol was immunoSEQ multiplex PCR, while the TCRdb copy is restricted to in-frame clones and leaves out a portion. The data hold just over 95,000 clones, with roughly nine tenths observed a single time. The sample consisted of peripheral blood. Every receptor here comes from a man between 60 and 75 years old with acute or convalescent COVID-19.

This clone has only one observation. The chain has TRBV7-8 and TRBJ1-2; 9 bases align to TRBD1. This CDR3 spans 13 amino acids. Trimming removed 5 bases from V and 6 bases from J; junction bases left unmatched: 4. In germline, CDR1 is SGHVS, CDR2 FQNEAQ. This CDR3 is CASSLDRGDGYTF. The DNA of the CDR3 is TGTGCCAGCAGCCTGGACAGGGGAGATGGCTACACCTTC.

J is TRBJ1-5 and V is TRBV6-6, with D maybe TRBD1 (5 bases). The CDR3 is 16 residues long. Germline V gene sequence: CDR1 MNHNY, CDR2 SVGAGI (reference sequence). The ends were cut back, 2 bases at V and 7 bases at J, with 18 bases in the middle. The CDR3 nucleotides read TGTGCCAGCAGTTACATCCAGGGATCCCCCCTACAGCCCCAGCATTTT. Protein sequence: CASSYIQGSPLQPQHF.

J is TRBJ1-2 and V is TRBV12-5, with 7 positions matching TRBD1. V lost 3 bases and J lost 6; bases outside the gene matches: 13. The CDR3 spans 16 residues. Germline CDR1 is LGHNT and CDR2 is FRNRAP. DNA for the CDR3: TGTGCTAGTGGTTTTGTTCCTCTAGGGACAGAAGATGGCTACACCTTC. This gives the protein CASGFVPLGTEDGYTF.

The CDR3 here is CASMGQGNQPQHF. In DNA, the CDR3 is TGTGCCAGCATGGGACAGGGCAATCAGCCCCAGCATTTT. The chain recombines TRBV2 with TRBJ1-5; 8 positions match TRBD1. The CDR3 spans 13 residues. J was trimmed by 2 bases and V by 7 bases; bases with no gene match: 1. Germline CDR1 and CDR2: SNHLY and FYNNEI.

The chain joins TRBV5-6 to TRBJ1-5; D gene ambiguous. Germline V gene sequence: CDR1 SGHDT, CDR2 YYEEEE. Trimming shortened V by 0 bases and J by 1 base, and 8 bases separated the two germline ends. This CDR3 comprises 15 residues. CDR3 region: CASSLATGSNQPQHF. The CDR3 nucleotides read TGTGCCAGCAGCTTGGCGACGGGAAGCAATCAGCCCCAGCATTTT.

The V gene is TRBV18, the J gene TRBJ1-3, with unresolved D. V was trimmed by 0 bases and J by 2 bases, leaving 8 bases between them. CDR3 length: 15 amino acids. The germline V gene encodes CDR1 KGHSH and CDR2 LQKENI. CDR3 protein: CASSPPLTAGNTIYF. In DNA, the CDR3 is TGTGCCAGCTCACCACCGCTCACAGCTGGAAACACCATATATTTT.

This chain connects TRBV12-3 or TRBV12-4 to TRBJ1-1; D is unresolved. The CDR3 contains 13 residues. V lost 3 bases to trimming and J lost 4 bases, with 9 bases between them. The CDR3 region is CASSLSRSTEAFF. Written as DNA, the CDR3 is TGTGCCAGCAGTTTGTCTCGGAGCACTGAAGCTTTCTTT.

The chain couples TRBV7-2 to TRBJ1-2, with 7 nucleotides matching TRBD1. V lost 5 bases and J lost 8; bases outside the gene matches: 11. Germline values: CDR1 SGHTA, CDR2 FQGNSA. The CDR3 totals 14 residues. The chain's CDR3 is CASSPPNRGQGYTF. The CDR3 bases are TGTGCCAGCAGCCCCCCGAACAGGGGACAGGGCTACACCTTC.

CDR3 coding DNA: TGTGCCAGCAGTTGGGACAGCGCTAACTATGGCTACACCTTC. Translated: CASSWDSANYGYTF. V usage is TRBV6-2 or TRBV6-3 and J usage is TRBJ1-2; the match to TRBD1 covers 7 bases. V lost 4 bases to trimming and J lost 0 bases; unmatched junction nucleotides: 2. CDR3 length: 14 amino acids. Per germline, CDR1 MNHEY and CDR2 SVGEGT.

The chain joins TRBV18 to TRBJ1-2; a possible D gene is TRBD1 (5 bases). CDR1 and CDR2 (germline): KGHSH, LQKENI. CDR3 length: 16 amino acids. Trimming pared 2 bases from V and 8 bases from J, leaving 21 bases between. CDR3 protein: CASSPLGRDVIWGYTF. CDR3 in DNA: TGTGCCAGCTCACCATTAGGGCGGGACGTAATTTGGGGCTACACCTTC.

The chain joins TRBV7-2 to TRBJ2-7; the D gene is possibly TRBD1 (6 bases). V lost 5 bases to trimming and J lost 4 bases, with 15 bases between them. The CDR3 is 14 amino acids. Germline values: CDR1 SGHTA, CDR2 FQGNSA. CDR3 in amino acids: CASSPTQGQYEQYF. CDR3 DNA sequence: TGTGCCAGCAGCCCCACACAGGGTCAATACGAGCAGTACTTC. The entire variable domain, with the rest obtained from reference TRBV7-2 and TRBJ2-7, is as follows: GAGVSQSPSNKVTEKGKDVELRCDPISGHTALYWYRQSLGQGLEFLIYFQGNSAPDKSGLPSDRFSAERTGGSVSTLTIQRTQQEDSAVYLCASSPTQGQYEQYFGPGTRLTVT.

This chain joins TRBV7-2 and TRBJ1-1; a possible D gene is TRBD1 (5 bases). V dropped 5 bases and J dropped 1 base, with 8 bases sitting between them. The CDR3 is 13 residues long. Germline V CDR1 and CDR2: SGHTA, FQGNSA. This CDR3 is CASSRQPNTEAFF. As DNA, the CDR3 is TGTGCCAGCAGCAGACAGCCGAACACTGAAGCTTTCTTT.

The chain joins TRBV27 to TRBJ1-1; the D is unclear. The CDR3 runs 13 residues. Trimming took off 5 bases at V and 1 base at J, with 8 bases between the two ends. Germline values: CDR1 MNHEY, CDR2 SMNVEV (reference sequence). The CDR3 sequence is CASSHRENTEAFF. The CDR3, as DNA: TGTGCCAGCAGTCACAGAGAGAACACTGAAGCTTTCTTT.